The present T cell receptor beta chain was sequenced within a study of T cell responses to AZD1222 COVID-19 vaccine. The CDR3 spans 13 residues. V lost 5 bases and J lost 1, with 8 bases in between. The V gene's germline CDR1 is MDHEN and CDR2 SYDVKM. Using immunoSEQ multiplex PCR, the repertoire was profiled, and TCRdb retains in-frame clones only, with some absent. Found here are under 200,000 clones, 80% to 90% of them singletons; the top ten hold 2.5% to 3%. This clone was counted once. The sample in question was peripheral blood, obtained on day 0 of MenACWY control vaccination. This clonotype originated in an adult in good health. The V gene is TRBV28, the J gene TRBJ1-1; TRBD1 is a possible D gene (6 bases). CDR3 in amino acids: CASSRGQNTEAFF. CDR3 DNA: TGTGCCAGCAGTCGGGGACAGAACACTGAAGCTTTCTTT.